The TCR beta chain under discussion was sequenced for a study of T cells in localized non-small cell lung cancer. Points on this clone: The target antigen is unknown.

The table came from immunoSEQ multiplex PCR; TCRdb's copy has only in-frame clones and leaves some out. This table has around 25,000 clones, roughly 86% appearing once. The germline CDR1 and CDR2 sequences are SGHTA and FQGNSA. This CDR3 region has 13 residues. The V gene lost 5 bases and the J gene lost 10 bases, with 15 bases spanning the gap. The study's findings and limits: Tumor showed lower T cell clonality than uninvolved adjacent lung, where it was highest. Among the top 100 tumor clones, a median around 62 appeared in adjacent lung.

This sequence was found in a male donor older than 55 with stage II squamous cell lung carcinoma. This chain connects TRBV7-2 to TRBJ2-1; possible D gene TRBD2, 5 bases. The material sequenced was peripheral blood, taken before any cancer treatment. The CDR3 sequence is CASSTQISGEQFF. The CDR3 DNA reads as TGTGCCAGCAGCACCCAAATATCGGGGGAGCAGTTCTTC.